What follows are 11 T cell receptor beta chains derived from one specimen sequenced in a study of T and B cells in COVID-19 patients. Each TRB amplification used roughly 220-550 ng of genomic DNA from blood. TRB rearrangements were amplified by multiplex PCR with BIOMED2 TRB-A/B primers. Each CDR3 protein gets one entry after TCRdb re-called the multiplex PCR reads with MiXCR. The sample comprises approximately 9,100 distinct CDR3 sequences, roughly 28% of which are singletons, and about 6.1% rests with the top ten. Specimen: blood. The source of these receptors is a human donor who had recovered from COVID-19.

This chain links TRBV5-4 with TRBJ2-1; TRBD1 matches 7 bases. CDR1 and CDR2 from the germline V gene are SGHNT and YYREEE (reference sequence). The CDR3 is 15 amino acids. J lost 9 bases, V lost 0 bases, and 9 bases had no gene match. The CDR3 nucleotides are TGTGCCAGCAGCTTGGTCCGCAGGGGGAATAGTGAGCAGTTCTTC. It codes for CASSLVRRGNSEQFF.

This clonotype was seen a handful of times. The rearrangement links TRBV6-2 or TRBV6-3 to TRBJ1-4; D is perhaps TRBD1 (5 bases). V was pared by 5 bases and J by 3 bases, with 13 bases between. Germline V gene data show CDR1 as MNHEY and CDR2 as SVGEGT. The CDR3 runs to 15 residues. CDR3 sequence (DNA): TGTGCCAGCAGTGGGGGGTATTCAGCTAATGAAAAACTGTTTTTT. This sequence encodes CASSGGYSANEKLFF.

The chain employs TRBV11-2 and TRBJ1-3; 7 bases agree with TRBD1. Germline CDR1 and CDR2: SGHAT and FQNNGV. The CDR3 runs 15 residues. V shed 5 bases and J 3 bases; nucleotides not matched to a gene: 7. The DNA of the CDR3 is TGTGCCAGCAGCCTCGGGACAGCCTATGGAAACACCATATATTTT. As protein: CASSLGTAYGNTIYF.

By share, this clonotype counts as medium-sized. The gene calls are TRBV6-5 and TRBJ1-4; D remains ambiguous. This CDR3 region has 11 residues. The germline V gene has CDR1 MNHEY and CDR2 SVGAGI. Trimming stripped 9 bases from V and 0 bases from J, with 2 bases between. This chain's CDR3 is CASATNEKLFF. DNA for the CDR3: TGTGCCAGTGCAACTAATGAAAAACTGTTTTTT.

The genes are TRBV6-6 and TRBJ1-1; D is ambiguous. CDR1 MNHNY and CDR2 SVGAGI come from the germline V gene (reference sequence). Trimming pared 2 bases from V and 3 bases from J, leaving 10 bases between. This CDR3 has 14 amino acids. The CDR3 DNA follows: TGTGCCAGCAGTTACCATATCGGAGACACTGAAGCTTTCTTT. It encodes CASSYHIGDTEAFF.

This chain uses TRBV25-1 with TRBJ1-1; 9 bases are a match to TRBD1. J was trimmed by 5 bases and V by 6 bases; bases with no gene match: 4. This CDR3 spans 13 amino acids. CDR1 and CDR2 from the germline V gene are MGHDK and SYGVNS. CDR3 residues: CASRQGAGTEAFF. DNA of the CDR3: TGTGCCAGCAGACAGGGGGCGGGAACTGAAGCTTTCTTT.

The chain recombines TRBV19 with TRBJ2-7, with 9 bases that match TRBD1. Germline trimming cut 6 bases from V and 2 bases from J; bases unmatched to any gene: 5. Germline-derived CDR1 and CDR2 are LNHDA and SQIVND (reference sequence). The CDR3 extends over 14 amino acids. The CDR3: CASRSTGGTYEQYV. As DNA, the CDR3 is TGTGCCAGTAGGTCGACAGGGGGTACCTACGAGCAGTACGTC.

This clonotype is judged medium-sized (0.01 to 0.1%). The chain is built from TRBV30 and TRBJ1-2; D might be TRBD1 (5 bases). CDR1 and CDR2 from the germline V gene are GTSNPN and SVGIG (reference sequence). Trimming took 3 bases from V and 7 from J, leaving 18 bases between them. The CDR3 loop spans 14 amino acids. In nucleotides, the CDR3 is TGTGCCTGGAGCCCGGGACGGTCGACGGGTGGCTACACCTTC. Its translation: CAWSPGRSTGGYTF.

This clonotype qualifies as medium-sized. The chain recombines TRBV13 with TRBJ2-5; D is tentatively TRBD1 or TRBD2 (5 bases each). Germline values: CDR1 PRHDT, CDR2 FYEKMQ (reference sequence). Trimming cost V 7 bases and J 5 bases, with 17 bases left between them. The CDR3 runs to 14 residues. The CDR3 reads CASNGDRVAETQYF. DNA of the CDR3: TGTGCCAGCAATGGGGACCGGGTCGCGGAGACCCAGTACTTC.

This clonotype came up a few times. Written as DNA, the CDR3 is TGCAGTGCTAGGATACAGGGTTCGGGTGCTGAAGCTTTCTTT. It yields the protein CSARIQGSGAEAFF. The chain carries TRBV20-1 and TRBJ1-1; TRBD1 is a possible D gene (6 bases). Germline lookup yields CDR1 DFQATT and CDR2 SNEGSKA (reference sequence). The CDR3 is made up of 14 amino acids. The V end was cut by 3 bases, the J end by 6 bases, with 17 bases between.

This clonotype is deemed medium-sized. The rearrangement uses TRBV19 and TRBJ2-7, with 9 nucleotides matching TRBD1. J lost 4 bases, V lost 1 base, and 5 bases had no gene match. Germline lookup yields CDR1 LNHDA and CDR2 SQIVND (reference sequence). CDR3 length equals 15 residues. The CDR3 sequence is CASSIVGQGRYEQYF. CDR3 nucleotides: TGTGCCAGTAGTATAGTGGGACAGGGACGGTACGAGCAGTACTTC.